The 14 T cell receptor beta chains below come from one sample, sequenced in a study of T cell responses to AZD1222 COVID-19 vaccine. Repertoires were generated with immunoSEQ multiplex PCR, while TCRdb's copy carries only in-frame clones and drops some. Of some 200,000 clones in the sample, approximately 90% are singletons; the top ten hold 0.95% to 1%. This material consisted of peripheral blood, taken on day 0 of AZD1222 vaccination. The receptors here all came from an adult in good health.

The CDR3 loop reads CASSHRLAGPQETQYF. As DNA, the CDR3 is TGCGCCAGCAGCCATAGACTAGCGGGCCCCCAAGAGACCCAGTACTTC. V usage is TRBV4-3 and J usage is TRBJ2-5, with 10 bases that match TRBD2. This CDR3 contains 16 residues. Germline V gives CDR1 LGHNA, CDR2 YSLEER. With V trimmed by 3 bases and J by 1 base, 5 bases remained unmatched.

J is TRBJ2-5 and V is TRBV25-1; no firm D call. Germline V gene lookup returns CDR1 MGHDK and CDR2 SYGVNS. V lost 2 bases, J lost 1 base, and 11 bases lay in between. The CDR3 totals 15 residues. CDR3 sequence (DNA): TGTGCCAGCAGTGAAGCCGATCCGTCCCAAGAGACCCAGTACTTC. This encodes CASSEADPSQETQYF.

This rearrangement joins TRBV6-5 to TRBJ1-5; TRBD1 matches at 7 bases. Germline lookup yields CDR1 MNHEY and CDR2 SVGAGI. The CDR3 totals 13 residues. With 8 bases clipped from V and 4 bases from J, the junction kept 5 bases outside the gene matches. The CDR3 here is CASRGGGNQPQHF. The DNA of the CDR3 is TGTGCCAGCCGAGGGGGCGGGAATCAGCCCCAGCATTTT.

The V gene is TRBV28, the J gene TRBJ1-5; the D is unclear. The V end lost 8 bases, the J end lost 2 bases, and 16 bases lay between the germline ends. Germline V CDR1 and CDR2: MDHEN, SYDVKM. The CDR3 extends over 15 amino acids. CDR3 region: CASHGWGKGNQPQHF. The CDR3 DNA follows: TGTGCCAGCCACGGTTGGGGAAAGGGCAATCAGCCCCAGCATTTT.

This clone appeared once. J is TRBJ2-7 and V is TRBV29-1; 10 bases map to TRBD1. The germline gives CDR1 SQVTM, CDR2 ANQGSEA. This CDR3 has 13 amino acids. V lost 4 bases to trimming and J lost 4 bases; unmatched junction nucleotides: 4. The CDR3 loop is CSVGQGAEYEQYF. The CDR3, as DNA: TGCAGCGTTGGACAGGGGGCCGAGTACGAGCAGTACTTC.

The chain is built from TRBV24-1 and TRBJ2-3; TRBD2 agrees at 8 bases. V was clipped by 4 bases and J by 6 bases; unmatched bases: 5. The germline V gene encodes CDR1 KGHDR and CDR2 SFDVKD. The CDR3 totals 14 residues. The CDR3 coding sequence is TGTGCCACCAGTGACCCGGGGGGGACGGATACGCAGTATTTT. Translating gives CATSDPGGTDTQYF.

The V and J genes are TRBV11-2 and TRBJ2-7; no definite D call. CDR1 is SGHAT, CDR2 FQNNGV, per germline. V was cut by 0 bases and J by 0 bases, with 9 bases left in between. The CDR3 runs 15 residues. The DNA for the CDR3 is TGTGCCAGCAGCTTAGATTTGACGGGCTCCTACGAGCAGTACTTC. It codes for CASSLDLTGSYEQYF.

The genes are TRBV6-2 or TRBV6-3 and TRBJ2-3, with 7 bases that match TRBD2. The CDR3 contains 15 residues. CDR1 and CDR2 (germline): MNHEY, SVGEGT. The junction had 4 bases not matched to a gene; V was cut back by 4 bases and J by 0 bases. CDR3 residues: CASSFIAGSTDTQYF. The CDR3, as DNA: TGTGCCAGCAGTTTCATAGCGGGTAGCACAGATACGCAGTATTTT.

The chain carries TRBV7-6 and TRBJ1-2, with D tentatively TRBD1 (6 bases). The ends were cut back, 3 bases at V and 6 bases at J, with 8 bases in the middle. CDR1 is SGHVS and CDR2 is FNYEAQ in the germline V gene. The CDR3 loop spans 12 amino acids. This CDR3 is CASSLSGDGYTF. CDR3 DNA: TGTGCCAGCAGCTTGTCAGGGGATGGCTACACCTTC.

J is TRBJ2-2 and V is TRBV10-2, with TRBD2 identical over 10 bases. The V gene's germline CDR1 is WSHSY and CDR2 SAAADI. With 6 bases clipped from V and 7 bases from J, the junction kept 14 bases outside the gene matches. The length of the CDR3 is 17 residues. CDR3 sequence reads: CASRQAGGPSVYGELFF. The CDR3 DNA reads TGCGCCAGCAGACAAGCGGGAGGGCCCTCAGTTTACGGGGAGCTGTTTTTT.

J is TRBJ1-2 and V is TRBV3-1 (or the pseudogene TRBV3-2); D call uncertain. V shed 4 bases and J shed 1 base, with 10 bases lying between them. The CDR3 is 14 residues long. CDR1 LGHDT and CDR2 YNNKEL come from the germline V gene (reference sequence). DNA of the CDR3: TGTGCCAGCAGCCGGCAGAGCATTAACTATGGCTACACCTTC. It is translated as CASSRQSINYGYTF.

The J gene is TRBJ1-5, the V gene TRBV5-5; 12 nucleotides agree with TRBD1. The CDR3 is made up of 16 amino acids. V was clipped by 0 bases and J by 11 bases; unmatched bases: 9. Germline V CDR1 and CDR2: SGHKS, YYEKEE (reference sequence). Here the CDR3 DNA reads TGTGCCAGCAGCTTGGGGGGGACAGGGGGCACGAGGACCCAGCATTTT. As protein: CASSLGGTGGTRTQHF.

This clone appeared once. CDR3 coding DNA: TGTGCCAGCAGTACCCCGGACAGATTGGATGGCTACACCTTC. Protein product: CASSTPDRLDGYTF. The gene calls are TRBV6-2 or TRBV6-3 and TRBJ1-2, with D possibly matching TRBD1 (6 bases). V shed 5 bases and J shed 6 bases, with 16 bases lying between them. CDR1 is MNHEY, CDR2 SVGEGT, per germline. The CDR3 length is 14 residues.

The chain recombines TRBV10-3 with TRBJ1-2; a possible D gene is TRBD1 (6 bases). The CDR3 loop spans 12 amino acids. Trimming removed 6 bases at V and 7 bases at J, with 12 bases between. Germline CDR1 and CDR2: ENHRY and SYGVKD. For the CDR3, the DNA is TGTGCCATCAGGTACAGGGTAAGTGGCTACACCTTC. It codes for CAIRYRVSGYTF.